A single sample is the source of the 15 T cell receptor beta chains below, sequenced in a study of T-cell memory formation after mild COVID-19. TCRdb reprocessed the 5' RACE reads via MiXCR and lists one record per CDR3 protein. The sample yields 580,000 or so distinct CDR3 sequences, 17% seen once. Sequenced material: PBMCs or a T cell subset sorted from them (not recorded which). The receptors come from an adult woman who had mild COVID-19 (a few samples of this study predate the infection). Cell type and time point are not known.

This chain uses TRBV7-2 with TRBJ2-1, with D hard to call. Trimming left V 4 bases short and J 6 bases short, with 13 bases between. The CDR3 is 14 amino acids. Per the germline V gene, CDR1 is SGHTA and CDR2 is FQGNSA. CDR3 residues: CASSSQGPVNEQFF. The CDR3 DNA reads TGTGCCAGCAGCTCACAAGGTCCCGTCAATGAGCAGTTCTTC.

The chain employs TRBV20-1 and TRBJ2-3; 8 nucleotides align to TRBD2. This CDR3 is 15 amino acids long. Looked up from germline, CDR1 is DFQATT and CDR2 is SNEGSKA (reference sequence). J was trimmed by 4 bases and V by 6 bases; bases with no gene match: 12. CDR3 residues: CSAHPYEREPDTQYF. The CDR3 DNA reads as TGCAGTGCCCACCCTTACGAGCGGGAGCCAGATACGCAGTATTTT.

This chain joins TRBV11-2 and TRBJ2-1; maybe TRBD2 (7 bases). Germline lookup yields CDR1 SGHAT and CDR2 FQNNGV. The CDR3 runs 15 residues. Trimming stripped 3 bases from V and 4 bases from J, with 13 bases between. In nucleotides, the CDR3 is TGTGCCAGCAGCTTTCGAGCGGGGACATACAATGAGCAGTTCTTC. This sequence encodes CASSFRAGTYNEQFF.

This chain connects TRBV29-1 to TRBJ1-2; D remains unclear. The CDR3 totals 12 residues. V was cut by 3 bases and J by 7 bases, with 12 bases left in between. CDR1 is SQVTM and CDR2 is ANQGSEA in the germline V gene. The CDR3 protein is CSVDPVDPGYTF. The CDR3 coding sequence is TGCAGCGTTGATCCCGTTGACCCTGGCTACACCTTC.

In this sample, this clonotype turned up a few times. This chain links TRBV7-2 with TRBJ1-1; D is unclear. V was shortened by 0 bases and J by 4 bases, with 15 bases between the two germline ends. Germline V lookup: CDR1 SGHTA, CDR2 FQGNSA. This CDR3 contains 16 residues. This chain's CDR3 is CASSLASAVALTEAFF. In DNA form, the CDR3 reads TGTGCCAGCAGCTTAGCGTCGGCCGTAGCTCTCACTGAAGCTTTCTTT.

This clonotype showed up many times. CDR3 sequence: CASSPGTGRNYNEQFF. The CDR3 DNA reads as TGTGCCAGCAGCCCCGGGACAGGGCGAAACTACAATGAGCAGTTCTTC. The rearrangement joins TRBV7-9 to TRBJ2-1, with 9 positions matching TRBD1. Germline loops: CDR1 SEHNR, CDR2 FQNEAQ (reference sequence). The CDR3 has 16 amino acids. The J segment lost 3 bases and the V segment lost 5 bases, leaving 8 bases of the junction unmatched.

The chain has TRBV9 and TRBJ2-1, with TRBD1 identical over 7 bases. CDR3 length: 14 amino acids. The ends lost 0 bases at V and 5 bases at J; junction bases unmatched: 2. CDR1 and CDR2 (germline): SGDLS, YYNGEE. CDR3 bases: TGTGCCAGCAGCGTAGGGACAGGTGACAATGAGCAGTTCTTC. This codes for CASSVGTGDNEQFF.

This clonotype came up a few times. The V call is TRBV3-1, the J call TRBJ2-5; the D gene is possibly TRBD1 (6 bases). Trimming cost V 5 bases and J 0 bases, with 13 bases left between them. Germline assignment: CDR1 LGHDT and CDR2 YNNKEL (reference sequence). The CDR3 extends over 15 amino acids. The chain's CDR3 is CASSSRTDYQETQYF. In DNA, the CDR3 is TGTGCCAGCAGCTCCCGGACAGACTACCAAGAGACCCAGTACTTC.

The V gene is TRBV7-8, the J gene TRBJ2-3; no clear D gene. Trimming pared 5 bases from V and 8 bases from J, leaving 14 bases between. CDR3 length: 13 amino acids. Germline V lookup: CDR1 SGHVS, CDR2 FQNEAQ. In DNA, the CDR3 is TGTGCCAGCAGCCCCACTCCGATAGGTACGCAGTATTTT. Translated, it gives CASSPTPIGTQYF.

This clonotype is termed large. V and J are TRBV5-1 and TRBJ2-3, with D tentatively TRBD1 or TRBD2 (5 bases each). CDR1 SGHRS and CDR2 YFSETQ come from the germline V gene. Between the trimmed V and J ends, which lost 2 bases and 3 bases, there was a span of 16 bases. This CDR3 has 16 amino acids. CDR3 coding DNA: TGCGCCAGCAGCTTACATCTCGAGGGGATAACAGATACGCAGTATTTT. Protein product: CASSLHLEGITDTQYF.

This clonotype has only a few counts. The V and J genes are TRBV4-1 and TRBJ2-3, with D possibly matching TRBD2 (5 bases). The germline V gene has CDR1 MGHRA and CDR2 YSYEKL. V was pared by 0 bases and J by 0 bases, with 13 bases between. The CDR3 loop spans 17 amino acids. The CDR3 DNA reads TGCGCCAGCAGCCAAGATCTCCTACGGGGTAGCACAGATACGCAGTATTTT. Amino acid sequence: CASSQDLLRGSTDTQYF.

The sample holds a few counts of this clonotype. The CDR3 region is CSASKGGLAGVSEQFF. The CDR3 DNA is TGCAGTGCTAGTAAGGGAGGACTAGCGGGAGTTAGTGAGCAGTTCTTC. The genes are TRBV20-1 and TRBJ2-1; TRBD2 matches at 13 bases. V shed 3 bases, J shed 9 bases, and the junction held 11 bases outside the gene matches. CDR3 length: 16 residues. The V gene's germline CDR1 is DFQATT and CDR2 SNEGSKA (reference sequence).

The chain combines TRBV20-1 with TRBJ1-6, with TRBD1 matching over 9 bases. Germline trimming cut 6 bases from V and 6 bases from J; bases unmatched to any gene: 9. The CDR3 contains 15 residues. Germline CDR1 and CDR2: DFQATT and SNEGSKA (reference sequence). The CDR3 sequence is CSARDRAAGNSPLHF. CDR3 bases: TGCAGTGCGCGGGACAGGGCCGCTGGTAATTCACCCCTCCACTTT.

This clonotype was detected a few times. The rearrangement joins TRBV19 to TRBJ2-3; D uncertain. CDR1 is LNHDA, CDR2 SQIVND, per germline (reference sequence). V lost 0 bases and J 4 bases, leaving 14 bases between the germline ends. The CDR3 covers 16 residues. This chain's CDR3 is CASSIDPPDGADTQYF. The CDR3 DNA follows: TGTGCCAGTAGTATAGACCCCCCGGACGGAGCAGATACGCAGTATTTT.

This clonotype was detected a few times. The chain carries TRBV7-2 and TRBJ1-2; D call uncertain. This CDR3 is built from 11 residues. CDR1 and CDR2 from the germline V gene are SGHTA and FQGNSA. The ends were cut back, 2 bases at V and 4 bases at J, with 2 bases in the middle. The CDR3 DNA sequence: TGTGCCAGCAGCTTACGCTATGGCTACACCTTC. Its protein product is CASSLRYGYTF.